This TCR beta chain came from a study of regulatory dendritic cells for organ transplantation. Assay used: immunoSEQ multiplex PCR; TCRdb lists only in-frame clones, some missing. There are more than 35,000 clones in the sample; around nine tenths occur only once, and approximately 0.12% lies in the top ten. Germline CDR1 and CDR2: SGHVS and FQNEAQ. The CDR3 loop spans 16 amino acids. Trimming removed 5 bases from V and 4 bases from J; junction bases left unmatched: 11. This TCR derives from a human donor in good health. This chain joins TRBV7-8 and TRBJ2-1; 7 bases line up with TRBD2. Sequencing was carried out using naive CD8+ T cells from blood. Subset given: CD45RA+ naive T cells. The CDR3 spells CASSPSAGARYNEQFF. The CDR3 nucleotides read TGTGCCAGCAGCCCTAGCGCGGGAGCAAGGTACAATGAGCAGTTCTTC.